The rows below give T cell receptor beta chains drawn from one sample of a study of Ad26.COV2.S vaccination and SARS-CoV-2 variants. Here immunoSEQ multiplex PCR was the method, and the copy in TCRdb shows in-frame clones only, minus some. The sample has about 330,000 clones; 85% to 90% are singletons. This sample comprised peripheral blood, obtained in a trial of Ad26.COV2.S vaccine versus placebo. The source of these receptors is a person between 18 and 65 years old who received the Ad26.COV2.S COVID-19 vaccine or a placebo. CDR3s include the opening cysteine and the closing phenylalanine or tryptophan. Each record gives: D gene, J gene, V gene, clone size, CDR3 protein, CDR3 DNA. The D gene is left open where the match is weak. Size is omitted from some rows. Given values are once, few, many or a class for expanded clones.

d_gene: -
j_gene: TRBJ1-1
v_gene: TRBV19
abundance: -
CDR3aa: CASRANTEAFF
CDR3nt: TGTGCCAGTAGAGCCAACACTGAAGCTTTCTTT

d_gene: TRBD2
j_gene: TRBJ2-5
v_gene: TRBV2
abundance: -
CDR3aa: CASRILAGGQETQYF
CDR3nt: TGTGCCAGCAGGATACTAGCGGGGGGGCAAGAGACCCAGTACTTC

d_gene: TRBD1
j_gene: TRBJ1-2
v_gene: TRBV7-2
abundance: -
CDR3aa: CASSLPGTGPSNYGYTF
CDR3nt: TGTGCCAGCAGTTTGCCCGGGACAGGCCCATCTAACTATGGCTACACCTTC

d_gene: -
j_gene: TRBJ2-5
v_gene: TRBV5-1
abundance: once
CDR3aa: CASTAGQGRETQYF
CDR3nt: TGCGCCAGCACGGCGGGACAAGGGCGAGAGACCCAGTACTTC

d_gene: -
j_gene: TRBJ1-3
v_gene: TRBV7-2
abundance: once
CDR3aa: CASSSDPGNTIYF
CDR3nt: TGTGCCAGCAGCTCTGACCCTGGAAACACCATATATTTT

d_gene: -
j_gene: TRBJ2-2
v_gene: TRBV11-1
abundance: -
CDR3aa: CASSLPINTGELFF
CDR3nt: TGTGCCAGCAGCCTCCCTATTAACACCGGGGAGCTGTTTTTT

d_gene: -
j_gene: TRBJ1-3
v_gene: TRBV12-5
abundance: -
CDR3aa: CASGFEGPRRPGNTIYF
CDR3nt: TGTGCTAGTGGATTTGAGGGACCGCGAAGGCCTGGAAACACCATATATTTT

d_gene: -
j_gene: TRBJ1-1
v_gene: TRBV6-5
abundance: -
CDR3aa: CASSYGVNEAFF
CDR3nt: TGTGCCAGCAGTTATGGAGTTAATGAAGCTTTCTTT

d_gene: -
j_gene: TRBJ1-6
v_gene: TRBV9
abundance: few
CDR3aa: CASTQGPGVSSYNSPLHF
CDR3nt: TGTGCCAGCACGCAAGGGCCCGGGGTGAGCTCCTATAATTCACCCCTCCACTTT

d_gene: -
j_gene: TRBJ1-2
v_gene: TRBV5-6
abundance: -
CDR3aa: CASSLGWGWTYGYTF
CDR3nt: TGTGCCAGCAGCTTGGGGTGGGGATGGACCTATGGCTACACCTTC

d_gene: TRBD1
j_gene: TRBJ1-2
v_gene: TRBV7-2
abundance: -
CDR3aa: CASSLVTGWDYGYTF
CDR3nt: TGTGCCAGCAGCTTAGTGACAGGGTGGGACTATGGCTACACCTTC

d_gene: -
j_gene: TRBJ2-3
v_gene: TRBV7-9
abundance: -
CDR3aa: CASSRTEPSTDTQYF
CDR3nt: TGTGCCAGCAGCCGGACAGAGCCTAGCACAGATACGCAGTATTTT

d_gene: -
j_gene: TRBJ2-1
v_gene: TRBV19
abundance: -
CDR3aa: CASSDELGKYYNEQFF
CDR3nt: TGTGCCAGTAGTGACGAATTAGGAAAGTACTACAATGAGCAGTTCTTC

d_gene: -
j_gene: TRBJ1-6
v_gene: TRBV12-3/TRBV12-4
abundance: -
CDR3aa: CASSQTENSPLHF
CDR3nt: TGTGCCAGCAGCCAGACAGAAAATTCACCCCTCCACTTT

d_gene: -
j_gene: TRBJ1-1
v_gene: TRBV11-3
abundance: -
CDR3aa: CASSPGSSTEAFF
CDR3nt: TGTGCCAGCAGCCCAGGTTCGAGCACTGAAGCTTTCTTT

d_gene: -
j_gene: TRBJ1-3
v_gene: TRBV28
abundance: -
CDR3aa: CASSSRGWGAGNTIYF
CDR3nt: TGTGCCAGCAGTTCCAGGGGCTGGGGGGCAGGAAACACCATATATTTT

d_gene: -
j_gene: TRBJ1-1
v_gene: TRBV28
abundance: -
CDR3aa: CASRAAGEAEAFF
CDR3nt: TGTGCCAGCCGGGCTGCAGGGGAGGCTGAAGCTTTCTTT

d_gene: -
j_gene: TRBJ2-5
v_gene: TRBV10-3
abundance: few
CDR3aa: CAISAQVDETQYF
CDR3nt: TGTGCCATCAGTGCCCAGGTCGACGAGACCCAGTACTTC

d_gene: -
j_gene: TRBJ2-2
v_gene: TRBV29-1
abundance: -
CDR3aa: CSVAPTWAGELFF
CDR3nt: TGCAGCGTTGCCCCCACGTGGGCCGGGGAGCTGTTTTTT

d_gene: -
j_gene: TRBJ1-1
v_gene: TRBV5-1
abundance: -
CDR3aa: CASSLSGDEAFF
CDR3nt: TGCGCCAGCAGCTTGAGTGGAGATGAAGCTTTCTTT

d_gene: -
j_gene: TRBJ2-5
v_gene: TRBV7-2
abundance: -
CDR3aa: CASSSSGRTPQYF
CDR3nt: TGTGCCAGCAGCTCGTCCGGGCGGACTCCCCAGTACTTC

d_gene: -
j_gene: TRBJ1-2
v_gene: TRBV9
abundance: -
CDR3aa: CASSAEGAAANTNYGYTF
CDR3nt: TGTGCCAGCAGCGCCGAAGGGGCCGCCGCCAATACTAACTATGGCTACACCTTC

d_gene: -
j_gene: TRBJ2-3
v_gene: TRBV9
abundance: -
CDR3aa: CASSVEGSTDTQYF
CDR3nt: TGTGCCAGCAGCGTAGAGGGGAGCACAGATACGCAGTATTTT

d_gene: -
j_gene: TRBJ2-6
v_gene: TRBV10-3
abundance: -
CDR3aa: CAISVDAGANVLTF
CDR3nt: TGTGCCATCAGTGTGGATGCTGGGGCCAACGTCCTGACTTTC

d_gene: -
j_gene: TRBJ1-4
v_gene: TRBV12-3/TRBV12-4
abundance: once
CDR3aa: CASSLRGKLFF
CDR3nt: TGTGCCAGCAGTTTGAGGGGAAAACTGTTTTTT

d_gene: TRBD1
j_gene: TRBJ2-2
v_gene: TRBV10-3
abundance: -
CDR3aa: CAISGRDSKDTGELFF
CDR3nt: TGTGCCATCAGTGGCCGGGACAGCAAAGACACCGGGGAGCTGTTTTTT

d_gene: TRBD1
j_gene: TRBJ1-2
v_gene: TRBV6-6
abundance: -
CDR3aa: CASSYGDRANYGYTF
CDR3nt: TGTGCCAGCAGTTACGGGGACAGGGCAAACTATGGCTACACCTTC

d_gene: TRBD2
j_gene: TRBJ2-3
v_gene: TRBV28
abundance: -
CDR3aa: CASSSGGLAGGLPDTQYF
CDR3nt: TGTGCCAGCAGTTCGGGAGGACTAGCGGGGGGTCTTCCAGATACGCAGTATTTT

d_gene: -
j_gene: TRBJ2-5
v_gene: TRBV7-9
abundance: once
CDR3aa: CASSFLGQETQYF
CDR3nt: TGTGCCAGCAGCTTCCTGGGGCAAGAGACCCAGTACTTC

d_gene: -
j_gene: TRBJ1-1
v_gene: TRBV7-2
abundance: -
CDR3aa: CASSLMSRPENTEAFF
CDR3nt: TGTGCCAGCAGCTTAATGTCAAGGCCGGAGAACACTGAAGCTTTCTTT

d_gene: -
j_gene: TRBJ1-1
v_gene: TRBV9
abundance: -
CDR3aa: CASSLRLGTEAFF
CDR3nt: TGTGCCAGCAGCCTTCGGTTAGGCACTGAAGCTTTCTTT

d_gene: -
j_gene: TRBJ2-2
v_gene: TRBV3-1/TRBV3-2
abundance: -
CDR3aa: CASSQVTGELFF
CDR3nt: TGTGCCAGCAGCCAAGTGACCGGGGAGCTGTTTTTT

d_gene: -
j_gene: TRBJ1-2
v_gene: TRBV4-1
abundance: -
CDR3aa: CASLKAATSNYGYTF
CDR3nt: TGCGCCAGCCTTAAGGCGGCAACATCTAACTATGGCTACACCTTC

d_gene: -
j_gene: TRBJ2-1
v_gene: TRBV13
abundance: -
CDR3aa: CASSKGWADSYNEQFF
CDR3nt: TGTGCCAGCAGCAAAGGTTGGGCCGACTCCTACAATGAGCAGTTCTTC

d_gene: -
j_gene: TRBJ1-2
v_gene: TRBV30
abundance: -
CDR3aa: CAFSLSGGYTF
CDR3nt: TGTGCCTTCTCCTTATCAGGTGGCTACACCTTC

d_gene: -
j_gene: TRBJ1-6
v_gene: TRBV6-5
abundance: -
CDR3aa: CASSFRDVYNSPLHF
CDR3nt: TGTGCCAGCAGTTTCAGGGACGTTTATAATTCACCCCTCCACTTT

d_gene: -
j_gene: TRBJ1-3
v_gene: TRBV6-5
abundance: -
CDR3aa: CASRADGNTIYF
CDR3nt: TGTGCCAGCAGAGCTGACGGAAACACCATATATTTT

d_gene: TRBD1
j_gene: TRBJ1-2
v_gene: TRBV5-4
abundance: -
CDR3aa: CASSSTGTANYGYTF
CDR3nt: TGTGCCAGCAGCTCGACCGGGACAGCTAACTATGGCTACACCTTC

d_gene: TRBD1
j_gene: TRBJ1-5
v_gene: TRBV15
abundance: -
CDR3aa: CATSRGGQGLNQPQHF
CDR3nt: TGTGCCACCAGCAGGGGTGGACAGGGGCTAAATCAGCCCCAGCATTTT

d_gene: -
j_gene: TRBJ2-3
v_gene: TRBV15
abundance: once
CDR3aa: CATSGLLGSTDTQYF
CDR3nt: TGTGCCACCAGCGGATTACTAGGCAGCACAGATACGCAGTATTTT

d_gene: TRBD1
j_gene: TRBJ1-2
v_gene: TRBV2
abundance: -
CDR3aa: CASSDPGGTGTIYGYTF
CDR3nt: TGTGCCAGCAGTGACCCCGGCGGGACAGGGACCATCTATGGCTACACCTTC

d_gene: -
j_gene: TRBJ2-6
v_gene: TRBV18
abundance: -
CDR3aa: CASSSTSAGANVLTF
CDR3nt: TGTGCCAGCTCGTCTACTTCGGCTGGGGCCAACGTCCTGACTTTC

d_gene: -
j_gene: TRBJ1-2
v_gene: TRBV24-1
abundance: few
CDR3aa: CATSDGVEGYTF
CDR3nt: TGTGCCACCAGTGATGGGGTAGAGGGCTACACCTTC

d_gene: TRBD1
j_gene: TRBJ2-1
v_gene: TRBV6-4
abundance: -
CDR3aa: CASRRTGLDEQFF
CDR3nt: TGTGCCAGCAGGAGGACAGGGTTGGACGAGCAGTTCTTC

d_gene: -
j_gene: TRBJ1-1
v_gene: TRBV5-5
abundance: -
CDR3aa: CASSLVPNAEAFF
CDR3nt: TGTGCCAGCAGCTTGGTACCCAATGCTGAAGCTTTCTTT

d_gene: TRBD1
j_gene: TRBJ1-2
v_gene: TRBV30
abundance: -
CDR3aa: CACLASGGRGYGYTF
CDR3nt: TGTGCCTGCCTCGCTTCAGGGGGAAGGGGTTATGGCTACACCTTC

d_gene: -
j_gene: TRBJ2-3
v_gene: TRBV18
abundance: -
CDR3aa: CASSTNTGFDTQYF
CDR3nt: TGTGCCAGCTCAACCAACACAGGGTTCGATACGCAGTATTTT

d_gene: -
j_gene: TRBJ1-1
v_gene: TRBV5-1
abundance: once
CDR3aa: CASSLAGQGNTEAFF
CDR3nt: TGCGCCAGCAGCTTGGCCGGGCAGGGGAACACTGAAGCTTTCTTT

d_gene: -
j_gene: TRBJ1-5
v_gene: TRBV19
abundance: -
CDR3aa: CVADLTPTNQPQHF
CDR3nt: TGTGTAGCGGATCTCACCCCCACCAATCAGCCCCAGCATTTT

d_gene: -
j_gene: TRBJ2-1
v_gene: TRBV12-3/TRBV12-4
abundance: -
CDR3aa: CASSFGGEQFF
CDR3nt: TGTGCCAGCAGTTTTGGAGGTGAGCAGTTCTTC

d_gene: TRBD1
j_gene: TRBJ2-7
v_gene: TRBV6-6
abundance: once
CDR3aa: CASTSRDRGSYEQYF
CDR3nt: TGTGCCAGCACCTCCCGGGACAGGGGATCCTACGAGCAGTACTTC

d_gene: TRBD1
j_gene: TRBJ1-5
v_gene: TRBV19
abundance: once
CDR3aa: CASSAADRGGGNQPQHF
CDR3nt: TGTGCCAGTAGCGCCGCGGACAGGGGAGGGGGCAATCAGCCCCAGCATTTT